These 15 T cell receptor beta chains were all obtained from the same sample, sequenced in a study of blood T cell repertoires in COVID-19. Using immunoSEQ multiplex PCR, the repertoire was profiled, and TCRdb retains in-frame clones only, with some absent. In the table there are about 150,000 clones, roughly nine tenths of which are singletons. Source material: peripheral blood. These receptors all come from a woman in her thirties or forties with acute or convalescent COVID-19.

This clone came up a few times. The chain employs TRBV2 and TRBJ2-7, with a weak D call TRBD1 (5 bases). CDR3 length: 11 residues. Germline values: CDR1 SNHLY, CDR2 FYNNEI. V was pared by 10 bases and J by 1 base, with 8 bases between. DNA for the CDR3: TGTGCCACCCAGGGATCCTACGAGCAGTACTTC. It specifies CATQGSYEQYF.

This chain uses TRBV30 with TRBJ2-3; D unresolved. Trimming stripped 3 bases from V and 3 bases from J, with 10 bases between. The CDR3 contains 13 residues. Germline V lookup: CDR1 GTSNPN, CDR2 SVGIG (reference sequence). The CDR3 is CAWRLASTDTQYF. The CDR3 DNA follows: TGTGCCTGGAGGTTGGCAAGTACAGATACGCAGTATTTT.

The chain employs TRBV20-1 and TRBJ1-2; D perhaps matches TRBD1 (6 bases). Germline V gene lookup returns CDR1 DFQATT and CDR2 SNEGSKA (reference sequence). This CDR3 spans 12 amino acids. The V end was cut by 3 bases, the J end by 5 bases, with 10 bases between. This CDR3 reads CSASGQGYGYTF. CDR3 DNA: TGCAGTGCTAGTGGGCAGGGGTATGGCTACACCTTC.

The V and J genes are TRBV19 and TRBJ2-2; 8 bases fit TRBD2. CDR3 size: 15 residues. CDR1 and CDR2 (germline): LNHDA, SQIVND (reference sequence). Germline trimming cut 3 bases from V and 6 bases from J; bases unmatched to any gene: 6. The CDR3 coding sequence is TGTGCCAGTAGTATGATAAGCGGGAGATCCGGGGAGCTGTTTTTT. Its translation: CASSMISGRSGELFF.

This sequence joins TRBV3-1 (or the pseudogene TRBV3-2) and TRBJ1-1; D not resolved. This CDR3 is built from 16 residues. V dropped 3 bases and J dropped 1 base, with 15 bases sitting between them. Germline V lookup: CDR1 LGHDT, CDR2 YNNKEL (reference sequence). DNA of the CDR3: TGTGCCAGCAGCCAGAACGGGGTCCTCGCGAACACTGAAGCTTTCTTT. It is translated as CASSQNGVLANTEAFF.

The genes are TRBV28 and TRBJ2-7, with 8 bases identical to TRBD1. CDR3 length: 18 residues. V lost 4 bases and J lost 0; bases outside the gene matches: 14. Germline CDR1 is MDHEN and CDR2 is SYDVKM. The CDR3, as DNA: TGTGCCAGCAGTTCCCCGGGACAGGCCATACACCACTCCTACGAGCAGTACTTC. Protein sequence: CASSSPGQAIHHSYEQYF.

The genes are TRBV7-9 and TRBJ2-1; D is possibly TRBD2 (6 bases). This CDR3 contains 15 residues. CDR1 and CDR2 (germline): SEHNR, FQNEAQ (reference sequence). Deletions cut 5 bases from V and 4 bases from J, with 15 bases between. Here the CDR3 reads CASSPVGGGYNEQFF. The CDR3 nucleotides read TGTGCCAGCAGCCCGGTGGGGGGAGGATACAATGAGCAGTTCTTC.

CDR3 coding DNA: TGTGCCAGCAGTGTCAGCGGACTAGGGGTCATTGAGCAGTTCTTC. Translating it yields CASSVSGLGVIEQFF. This chain uses TRBV28 with TRBJ2-1; TRBD2 agrees at 7 bases. Looked up from germline, CDR1 is MDHEN and CDR2 is SYDVKM. V was clipped by 5 bases and J by 9 bases; unmatched bases: 13. This CDR3 contains 15 residues. The whole variable domain, remainder taken from reference TRBV28 and TRBJ2-1, is DVKVTQSSRYLVKRTGEKVFLECVQDMDHENMFWYRQDPGLGLRLIYFSYDVKMKEKGDIPEGYSVSREKKERFSLILESASTNQTSMYLCASSVSGLGVIEQFFGPGTRLTVL.

The chain couples TRBV2 to TRBJ2-7; 9 bases align to TRBD1. There are 14 residues in the CDR3. Germline V lookup: CDR1 SNHLY, CDR2 FYNNEI. The J segment lost 4 bases and the V segment lost 5 bases, leaving 6 bases of the junction unmatched. The CDR3 bases are TGTGCCAGCAGTTCGGGGACAGGGATATACGAGCAGTACTTC. It specifies CASSSGTGIYEQYF.

This chain uses TRBV6-5 with TRBJ1-5; D may be TRBD1 (5 bases). CDR1 is MNHEY and CDR2 is SVGAGI in the germline V gene. The length of the CDR3 is 14 residues. The ends were cut back, 6 bases at V and 0 bases at J, with 9 bases in the middle. The CDR3, as DNA: TGTGCCAGCAGGAGGACAAATAGCAATCAGCCCCAGCATTTT. Its protein product is CASRRTNSNQPQHF.

The rearrangement joins TRBV11-2 to TRBJ1-6; unclear D gene. This CDR3 spans 18 amino acids. The V gene's germline CDR1 is SGHAT and CDR2 FQNNGV. V lost 5 bases, J lost 0 bases, and 17 bases lay in between. DNA for the CDR3: TGTGCCAGCAGCCAAGACGGGGTGGGGAGCTCCTATAATTCACCCCTCCACTTT. Residues: CASSQDGVGSSYNSPLHF.

This chain uses TRBV7-6 with TRBJ2-3; D is possibly TRBD1 (5 bases). This CDR3 is 16 amino acids long. Germline CDR1 and CDR2: SGHVS and FNYEAQ. The V and J ends lost 5 bases and 3 bases respectively, with 18 bases between them. The chain's CDR3 is CASSLRTTGRTDTQYF. CDR3 bases: TGTGCCAGCAGCCTCAGGACAACCGGAAGAACAGATACGCAGTATTTT.

The rearrangement links TRBV4-1 to TRBJ2-1; 11 bases match TRBD2. The CDR3 is made up of 15 amino acids. Per the germline V gene, CDR1 is MGHRA and CDR2 is YSYEKL. The trim removed 4 bases at V and 5 bases at J, leaving 4 bases unmatched. CDR3 sequence: CASSRGLAGNNEQFF. The CDR3 bases are TGCGCCAGCAGCCGAGGACTAGCGGGTAACAATGAGCAGTTCTTC.

The chain combines TRBV12-3 or TRBV12-4 with TRBJ2-7; D remains ambiguous. V was clipped by 9 bases and J by 4 bases, with 13 bases between them. The CDR3 totals 12 residues. CDR3 nucleotides: TGTGCCAGAACACCCCAGGTTTACGAGCAGTACTTC. Translated: CARTPQVYEQYF.

The gene calls are TRBV5-1 and TRBJ1-3; the match to TRBD1 covers 8 bases. The germline V gene has CDR1 SGHRS and CDR2 YFSETQ. The CDR3 has 18 amino acids. The V segment lost 0 bases and the J segment 2 bases; nucleotides outside the gene matches: 10. This CDR3 is CASSLAERDRGAGNTIYF. Here the CDR3 DNA reads TGCGCCAGCAGCTTGGCCGAACGCGACAGGGGCGCTGGAAACACCATATATTTT.